Detailed here is one T cell receptor beta chain. Sequencing was performed with immunoSEQ multiplex PCR; in TCRdb, only in-frame clones are kept and a portion is missing. Of 60,000 to 70,000 clones listed, approximately 90% are singletons. The entry originates in a study of T cell changes during pregnancy in multiple sclerosis. The sequence came from a female donor with multiple sclerosis, enrolled in a pregnancy study. The sequenced sample was peripheral blood, obtained in the second trimester of pregnancy.

The CDR3 nucleotides are TGTGCCAGCAGCCTAATGAGGGAGCAGTACTTC. It translates to CASSLMREQYF. The genes are TRBV7-8 and TRBJ2-7; D uncertain. CDR1 is SGHVS, CDR2 FQNEAQ, per germline. The CDR3 loop spans 11 amino acids. Trimming stripped 5 bases from V and 7 bases from J, with 9 bases between.